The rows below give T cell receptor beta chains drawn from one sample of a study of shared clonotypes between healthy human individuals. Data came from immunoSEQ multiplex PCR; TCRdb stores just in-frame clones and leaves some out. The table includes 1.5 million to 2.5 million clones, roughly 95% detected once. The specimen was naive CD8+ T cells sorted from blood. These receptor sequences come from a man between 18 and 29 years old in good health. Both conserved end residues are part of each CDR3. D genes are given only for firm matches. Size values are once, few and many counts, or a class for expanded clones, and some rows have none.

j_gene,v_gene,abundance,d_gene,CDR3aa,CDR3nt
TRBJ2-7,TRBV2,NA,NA,CASSLGGYEQYF,TGTGCCAGCTCCTTAGGGGGGTACGAGCAGTACTTC
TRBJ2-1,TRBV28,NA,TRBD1,CASSKQGATYNEQFF,TGTGCCAGCAGTAAACAGGGGGCCACCTACAATGAGCAGTTCTTC
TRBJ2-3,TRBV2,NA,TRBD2,CASTEERDPTDTQYF,TGTGCCAGCACCGAGGAGCGGGACCCCACAGATACGCAGTATTTT
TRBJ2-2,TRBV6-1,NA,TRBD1,CASSEWDRATGELFF,TGTGCCAGCAGTGAATGGGACAGGGCTACCGGGGAGCTGTTTTTT
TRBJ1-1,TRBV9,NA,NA,CASSALMAENTEAFF,TGTGCCAGCAGCGCCCTCATGGCCGAGAACACTGAAGCTTTCTTT
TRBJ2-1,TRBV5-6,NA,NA,CASSRVIRDPLDNEQFF,TGTGCCAGCAGCCGAGTGATCCGGGACCCCCTGGACAATGAGCAGTTCTTC
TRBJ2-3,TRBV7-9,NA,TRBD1,CASSFGDRADTDTQYF,TGTGCCAGCAGCTTTGGGGACAGGGCTGACACAGATACGCAGTATTTT
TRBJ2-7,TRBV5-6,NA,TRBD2,CASSFQLAFSYEQYF,TGTGCCAGCAGCTTCCAACTAGCGTTCTCCTACGAGCAGTACTTC
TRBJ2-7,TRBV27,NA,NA,CASSSLGYEQYF,TGTGCCAGCAGTTCGCTGGGCTACGAGCAGTACTTC
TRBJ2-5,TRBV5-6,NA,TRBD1,CASSSATGGYRETQYF,TGTGCCAGCAGCTCCGCCACAGGGGGCTATAGGGAGACCCAGTACTTC
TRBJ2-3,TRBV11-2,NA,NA,CASSLDPFPDTQYF,TGTGCCAGCAGCTTAGATCCATTTCCAGATACGCAGTATTTT
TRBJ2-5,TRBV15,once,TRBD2,CATSRELAAETQYF,TGTGCCACCAGCAGAGAACTAGCGGCAGAGACCCAGTACTTC
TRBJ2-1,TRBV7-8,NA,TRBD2,CASSSGLAGVMDEQFF,TGTGCCAGCAGCTCCGGACTAGCGGGAGTCATGGATGAGCAGTTCTTC
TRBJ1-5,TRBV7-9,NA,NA,CASSSNRESSNQPQHF,TGTGCCAGCAGCTCTAACAGGGAGTCTAGCAATCAGCCCCAGCATTTT
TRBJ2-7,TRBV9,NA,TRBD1,CASSVNWDSSYEQYF,TGTGCCAGCAGCGTAAATTGGGACAGCTCCTACGAGCAGTACTTC
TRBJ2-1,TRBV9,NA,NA,CASSVVAGLGEQFF,TGTGCCAGCAGCGTAGTGGCAGGGTTGGGTGAGCAGTTCTTC
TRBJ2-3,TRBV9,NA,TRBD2,CASSVGLAGVIKGSRDTQYF,TGTGCCAGCAGCGTGGGACTAGCGGGAGTAATAAAGGGGTCGAGAGATACGCAGTATTTT
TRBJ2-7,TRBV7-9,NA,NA,CATPLGGLRSYEQYF,TGTGCCACGCCGCTAGGTGGGCTGAGATCCTACGAGCAGTACTTC
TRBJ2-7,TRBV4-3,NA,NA,CASSQETGRWNYEQYF,TGCGCCAGCAGCCAAGAGACGGGCCGGTGGAACTACGAGCAGTACTTC
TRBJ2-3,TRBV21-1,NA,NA,CASSKGETGVAGRTDTQYF,TGTGCCAGCAGCAAAGGTGAGACAGGGGTAGCGGGACGCACAGATACGCAGTATTTT
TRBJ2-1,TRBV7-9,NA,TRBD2,CASSAPTSLGGGNEQFF,TGTGCCAGCAGCGCCCCGACTAGCCTCGGGGGGGGCAATGAGCAGTTCTTC
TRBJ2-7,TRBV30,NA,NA,CAWSSGYEQYF,TGTGCCTGGAGTTCGGGTTACGAGCAGTACTTC
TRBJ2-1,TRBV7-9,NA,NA,CASSDPRDGYNEQFF,TGTGCCAGCAGCGACCCCCGGGACGGTTACAATGAGCAGTTCTTC
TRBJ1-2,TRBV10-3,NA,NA,CAISESGQNYGYTF,TGTGCCATCAGTGAGTCAGGCCAGAACTATGGCTACACCTTC
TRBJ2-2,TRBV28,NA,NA,CASSPLTSGELFF,TGTGCCAGCAGTCCCCTGACTAGTGGGGAGCTGTTTTTT
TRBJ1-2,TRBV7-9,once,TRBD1,CASSLGQAPIYGYTF,TGTGCCAGCAGCCTCGGACAGGCTCCGATTTATGGCTACACCTTC
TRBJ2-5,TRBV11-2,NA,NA,CASSLDPGETQYF,TGTGCCAGCAGCTTAGATCCGGGAGAGACCCAGTACTTC
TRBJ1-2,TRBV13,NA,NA,CASSLRGSFNYGYTF,TGTGCCAGCAGCTTAAGAGGGTCTTTCAACTATGGCTACACCTTC